These 20 T cell receptor beta chains originate from one sample sequenced in a study of molecular identifiers for immune sequencing clone quantification. TCRdb redid the calling of the PCR reads with MiXCR, one entry per CDR3 protein. Here the sample spans around 300,000 distinct CDR3 sequences, about 23% being singletons. Specimen: naive CD8+ T cells from blood, with Jurkat cell RNA spiked in. Subset noted: FACS-sorted CD8+CD4-CCR7+CD45RA+ naive T cells. Receptors were obtained from a human donor in good health. Some libraries in this study had Jurkat cell RNA spiked in.

This clonotype was counted between two and nine times. The chain joins TRBV28 to TRBJ2-7; 9 bases are shared with TRBD2. Germline V gene sequence: CDR1 MDHEN, CDR2 SYDVKM. V lost 7 bases and J lost 7; bases outside the gene matches: 17. The CDR3 consists of 16 residues. CDR3 nucleotides: TGTGCCAGCACCGTTCGGGGAGCGGGAGGAATCTGGGAGCAGTACTTC. This codes for CASTVRGAGGIWEQYF.

The sample holds many counts of this clonotype. This chain joins TRBV28 and TRBJ2-2, with D possibly being TRBD1 or TRBD2 (5 bases each). CDR1 MDHEN and CDR2 SYDVKM come from the germline V gene. The CDR3 has 15 residues. V was clipped by 3 bases and J by 5 bases, with 13 bases between them. The DNA for the CDR3 is TGTGCCAGCAGTTTTGTAGAGTGGGGGACCGGGGAGCTGTTTTTT. It specifies CASSFVEWGTGELFF.

This clonotype has a handful of counts. The chain links TRBV6-2 or TRBV6-3 to TRBJ1-1; the D is unclear. The germline gives CDR1 MNHEY, CDR2 SVGEGT. V lost 2 bases, J lost 5 bases, and 18 bases lay in between. The CDR3 runs 16 residues. The CDR3 DNA sequence: TGTGCCAGCAGTTACCCATTTCGGGAACTGCAGACTGAAGCTTTCTTT. Amino acid sequence: CASSYPFRELQTEAFF.

A remark on this clonotype: One junction end does not reproduce the germline sequence, and a read error may be involved. The rearrangement uses TRBV7-9 and TRBJ2-7; weak D call: TRBD1 (5 bases). Germline-derived CDR1 and CDR2 are SEHNR and FQNEAQ (reference sequence). The CDR3 spans 13 residues. CDR3 DNA sequence: TGTGCCAGCAGTTGGACACCTTCCTACGAGCGGTACTTC. Its protein product is CASSWTPSYERYF.

With regard to this clonotype: A clone one base away is much larger, so this may be a read error. The chain couples TRBV4-3 to TRBJ2-7; maybe TRBD1 (5 bases). Germline assignment: CDR1 LGHNA and CDR2 YSLEER. The CDR3 length is 14 residues. V was trimmed by 8 bases and J by 2 bases, leaving 16 bases between them. The CDR3 DNA reads TGCGCCAGCCGCCCCTGGCTAGGGGCCTACGAGCAGTACTTC. Translating it yields CASRPWLGAYEQYF.

This clonotype was seen a handful of times. This chain uses TRBV29-1 with TRBJ2-3; TRBD2 aligns across 9 bases. Germline CDR1 SQVTM, CDR2 ANQGSEA. The CDR3 sequence is 19 residues long. J lost 6 bases, V lost 0 bases, and 19 bases had no gene match. The CDR3 nucleotides read TGCAGCGTTGAAGAGACACTAGGGACTAGCACGGGCGGTCCGGATACGCAGTATTTT. Translated, it gives CSVEETLGTSTGGPDTQYF.

This clonotype was recorded only once. Relative to the germline gene, one junction end is altered; a read error may explain this. The chain has TRBV9 and TRBJ1-1; the D gene is possibly TRBD1 (5 bases). CDR3 length: 16 residues. CDR1 SGDLS and CDR2 YYNGEE come from the germline V gene. The CDR3, as DNA: TGTGCCAGCAGCGGAGGCGGGCAGGGCGAGAACACTGGAGCTTTCTTT. As protein: CASSGGGQGENTGAFF. The whole variable domain, remainder taken from reference TRBV9 and TRBJ1-1, is DSGVTQTPKHLITATGQRVTLRCSPRSGDLSVYWYQQSLDQGLQFLIQYYNGEERAKGNILERFSAQQFPDLHSELNLSSLELGDSALYFCASSGGGQGENTGAFFGQGTRLTVV.

V usage is TRBV7-9 and J usage is TRBJ2-3; weak D call: TRBD2 (6 bases). With 7 bases removed from V and 0 bases from J, the gap between germline ends came to 20 bases. Germline values: CDR1 SEHNR, CDR2 FQNEAQ (reference sequence). The CDR3 totals 17 residues. The DNA for the CDR3 is TGTGCCAGCACCCCCCCGGCGGGGCCCCCTAGCACAGATACGCAGTATTTT. It yields the protein CASTPPAGPPSTDTQYF.

This clonotype was seen ten or more times. This chain uses TRBV20-1 with TRBJ2-4; unclear D gene. This CDR3 contains 16 residues. Germline-derived CDR1 and CDR2 are DFQATT and SNEGSKA (reference sequence). Between the trimmed V and J ends, which lost 5 bases and 3 bases, there was a span of 20 bases. The CDR3 sequence: CSAPLPSVVDKNIQYF. In DNA form, the CDR3 reads TGCAGTGCTCCCCTCCCCTCTGTAGTCGACAAAAACATTCAGTACTTC.

This clonotype was counted at least ten times. The rearrangement links TRBV7-2 to TRBJ2-7, with D perhaps TRBD1 (5 bases). The CDR3 is made up of 14 amino acids. Germline loops: CDR1 SGHTA, CDR2 FQGNSA. V was pared by 1 base and J by 3 bases, with 10 bases between. CDR3: CASSLGVTVYEQYF. CDR3 DNA sequence: TGTGCCAGCAGCTTAGGTGTGACAGTCTACGAGCAGTACTTC.

In this sample, this clonotype turned up once. A much larger clone differs from this one at a single base, so this may be a read error. The chain has TRBV4-2 and TRBJ1-1; possible D gene TRBD1, 5 bases. CDR3 length equals 14 residues. Germline V gives CDR1 LGHNA, CDR2 YNFKEQ. CDR3 bases: TGTGCCAGGAGCCAAGTTGAGTCAGGGCAAGTAGCTTTCTTT. Its translation: CARSQVESGQVAFF.

This clonotype was counted many times. V gene TRBV30 combines with J gene TRBJ2-7; the D is unclear. The CDR3 runs 12 residues. Trimming left V 5 bases short and J 2 bases short, with 10 bases between. Germline CDR1 is GTSNPN and CDR2 is SVGIG (reference sequence). This CDR3 is CAWGPAAYEQYF. The CDR3 DNA reads TGTGCCTGGGGGCCAGCAGCCTACGAGCAGTACTTC. Combining the CDR3 with reference TRBV30 and TRBJ2-7 gives the whole variable domain SQTIHQWPATLVQPVGSPLSLECTVEGTSNPNLYWYRQAAGRGLQLLFYSVGIGQISSEVPQNLSASRPQDRQFILSSKKLLLSDSGFYLCAWGPAAYEQYFGPGTRLTVT.

This clonotype was seen repeatedly, ten times or more. The V and J genes are TRBV5-6 and TRBJ2-3; D gene uncertain. This CDR3 has 12 residues. V lost 0 bases and J lost 10, with 9 bases in between. Germline assignment: CDR1 SGHDT and CDR2 YYEEEE. The CDR3 loop is CASSLELTPQYF. The CDR3 DNA is TGTGCCAGCAGCTTGGAACTCACTCCGCAGTATTTT.

In this sample, this clonotype turned up many times. The chain joins TRBV6-6 to TRBJ1-1, with TRBD1 identical over 7 bases. CDR3 length: 12 amino acids. Losses at the gene ends were 4 bases for V and 10 bases for J; bases not matched to a gene: 6. The germline gives CDR1 MNHNY, CDR2 SVGAGI (reference sequence). CDR3 bases: TGTGCCAGCAGTTCAGACAGGGAGCGAGCTTTCTTT. Encoded protein: CASSSDRERAFF.

J is TRBJ2-1 and V is TRBV19; 8 bases align to TRBD2. The J segment lost 1 base and the V segment lost 4 bases, leaving 6 bases of the junction unmatched. The V gene's germline CDR1 is LNHDA and CDR2 SQIVND (reference sequence). The CDR3 is 16 residues long. For the CDR3, the DNA is TGTGCCAGTAGTACCTCTAGCGGGCGGTCCTACAATGAGCAGTTCTTC. Translating gives CASSTSSGRSYNEQFF.

This clonotype was seen only a few times. V gene TRBV6-7 combines with J gene TRBJ2-1; possible D gene TRBD1, 6 bases. TRBV6-7 is known as an ORF, though its function is uncertain. Trimming took off 10 bases at V and 2 bases at J, with 12 bases between the two ends. There are 13 residues in the CDR3. CDR3 nucleotide sequence: TGTGCCACCCTGACAGGAGCCTACAATGAGCAGTTCTTC. Translation: CATLTGAYNEQFF.

This clonotype was seen a few times. V usage is TRBV6-5 and J usage is TRBJ1-5; D might be TRBD1 (6 bases). The ends were cut back, 5 bases at V and 4 bases at J, with 12 bases in the middle. The length of the CDR3 is 14 residues. Looked up from germline, CDR1 is MNHEY and CDR2 is SVGAGI. CDR3 region: CASSLNDRNQPQHF. The CDR3, as DNA: TGTGCCAGCAGTCTCAACGACAGGAATCAGCCCCAGCATTTT.

This clonotype was seen at least ten times. The CDR3 coding sequence is TGCGCCAGCAGCCAAGATCTAGGTGCCCTCTCCTACGAGCAGTACTTC. The encoded protein is CASSQDLGALSYEQYF. The gene calls are TRBV4-3 and TRBJ2-7; D uncertain. This CDR3 has 16 amino acids. The V gene's germline CDR1 is LGHNA and CDR2 YSLEER. The V end was cut by 0 bases, the J end by 0 bases, with 12 bases between.

This clonotype was picked up many times. V and J are TRBV7-9 and TRBJ2-7; 7 nucleotides line up with TRBD1. Germline trimming cut 6 bases from V and 0 bases from J; bases unmatched to any gene: 5. Germline CDR1 and CDR2: SEHNR and FQNEAQ (reference sequence). The CDR3 has 14 amino acids. The DNA of the CDR3 is TGTGCCAGCAGTCCAGACAGGGCCTCCTACGAGCAGTACTTC. Translation gives CASSPDRASYEQYF.

The J gene is TRBJ2-7, the V gene TRBV5-6; 8 bases agree with TRBD2. J gave up 4 bases and V 0 bases, and 9 bases lay outside the gene matches. CDR1 is SGHDT, CDR2 YYEEEE, per germline. This CDR3 spans 16 amino acids. CDR3 nucleotides: TGTGCCAGCAGCTTGGCGACCGGGAGGGCGCTGTACGAGCAGTACTTC. This sequence encodes CASSLATGRALYEQYF.